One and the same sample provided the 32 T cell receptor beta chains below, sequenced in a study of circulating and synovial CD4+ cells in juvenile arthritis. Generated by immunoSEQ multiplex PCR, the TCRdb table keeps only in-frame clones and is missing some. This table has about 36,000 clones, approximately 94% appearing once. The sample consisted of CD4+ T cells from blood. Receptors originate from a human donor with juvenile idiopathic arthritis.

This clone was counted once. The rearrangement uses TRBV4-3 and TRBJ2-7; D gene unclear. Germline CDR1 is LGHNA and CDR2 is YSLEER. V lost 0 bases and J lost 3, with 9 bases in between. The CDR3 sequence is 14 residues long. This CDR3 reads CASSQDLLNYEQYF. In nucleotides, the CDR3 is TGCGCCAGCAGCCAAGACTTACTGAACTACGAGCAGTACTTC.

CDR3 sequence reads: CASSPPGTGDYGYTF. CDR3 nucleotides: TGTGCCAGCTCACCACCTGGGACAGGGGACTATGGCTACACCTTC. V gene TRBV18 combines with J gene TRBJ1-2, with 10 bases fitting TRBD1. Looked up from germline, CDR1 is KGHSH and CDR2 is LQKENI. The CDR3 extends over 15 amino acids. With V trimmed by 0 bases and J by 3 bases, 1 base remained unmatched.

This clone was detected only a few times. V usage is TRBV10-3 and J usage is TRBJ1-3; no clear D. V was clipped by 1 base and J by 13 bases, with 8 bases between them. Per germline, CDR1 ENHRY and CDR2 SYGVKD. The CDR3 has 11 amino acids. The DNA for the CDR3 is TGTGCCATCAGTGAGTGGCAGCGAATATATTTT. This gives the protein CAISEWQRIYF.

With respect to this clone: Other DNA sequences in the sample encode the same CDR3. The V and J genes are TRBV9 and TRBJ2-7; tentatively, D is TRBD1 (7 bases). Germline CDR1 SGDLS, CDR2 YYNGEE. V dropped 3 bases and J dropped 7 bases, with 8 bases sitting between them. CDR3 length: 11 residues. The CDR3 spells CASSAGGEQYF. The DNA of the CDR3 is TGTGCCAGCAGCGCAGGGGGGGAGCAGTACTTC. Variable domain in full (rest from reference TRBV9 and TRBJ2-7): DSGVTQTPKHLITATGQRVTLRCSPRSGDLSVYWYQQSLDQGLQFLIQYYNGEERAKGNILERFSAQQFPDLHSELNLSSLELGDSALYFCASSAGGEQYFGPGTRLTVT.

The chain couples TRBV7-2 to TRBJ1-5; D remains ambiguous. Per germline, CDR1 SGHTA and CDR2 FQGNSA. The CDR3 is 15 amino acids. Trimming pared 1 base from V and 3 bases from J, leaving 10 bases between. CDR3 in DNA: TGTGCCAGCAGCTTAGGGGCGTCTAACAATCAGCCCCAGCATTTT. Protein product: CASSLGASNNQPQHF.

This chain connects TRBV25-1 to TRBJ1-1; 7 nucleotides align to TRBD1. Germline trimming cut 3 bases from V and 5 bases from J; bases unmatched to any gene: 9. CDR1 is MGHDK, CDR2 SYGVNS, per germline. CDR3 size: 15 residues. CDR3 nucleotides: TGTGCCAGCAGTGAGCGGCGACAGGGCGGGACTGAAGCTTTCTTT. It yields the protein CASSERRQGGTEAFF.

DNA for the CDR3: TGTGCAAGTCGCTTACCTGGGGGGAGGAGGCAGAACACCGGGGAGCTGTTTTTT. Translation gives CASRLPGGRRQNTGELFF. This sequence joins TRBV12-2 and TRBJ2-2; the table's TRBD2 call for D was not verified on the DNA. TRBV12-2 is reported as a pseudogene. The CDR3 runs to 18 residues.

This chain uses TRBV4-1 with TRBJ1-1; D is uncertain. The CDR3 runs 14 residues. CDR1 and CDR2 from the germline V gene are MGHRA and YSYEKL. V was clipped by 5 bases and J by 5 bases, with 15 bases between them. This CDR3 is CASSSIWERTEAFF. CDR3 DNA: TGCGCCAGCAGCTCCATATGGGAGAGGACTGAAGCTTTCTTT.

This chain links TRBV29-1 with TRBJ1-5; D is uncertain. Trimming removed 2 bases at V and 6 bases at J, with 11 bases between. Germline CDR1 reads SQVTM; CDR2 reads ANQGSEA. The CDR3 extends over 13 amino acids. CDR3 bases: TGCAGCGTTGAAAGCGGGGAAGGTCAGCCCCAGCATTTT. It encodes CSVESGEGQPQHF.

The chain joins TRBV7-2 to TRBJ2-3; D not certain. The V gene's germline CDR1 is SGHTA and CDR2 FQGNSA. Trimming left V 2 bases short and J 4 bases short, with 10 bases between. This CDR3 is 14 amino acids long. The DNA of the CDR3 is TGTGCCAGCAGCTTACTCGTAAGCCCAGATACGCAGTATTTT. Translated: CASSLLVSPDTQYF.

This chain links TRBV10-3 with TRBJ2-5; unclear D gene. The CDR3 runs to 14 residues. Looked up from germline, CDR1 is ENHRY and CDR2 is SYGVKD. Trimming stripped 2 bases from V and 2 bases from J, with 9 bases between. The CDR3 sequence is CAISEEALQETQYF. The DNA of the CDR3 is TGTGCCATCAGTGAGGAGGCCCTGCAAGAGACCCAGTACTTC.

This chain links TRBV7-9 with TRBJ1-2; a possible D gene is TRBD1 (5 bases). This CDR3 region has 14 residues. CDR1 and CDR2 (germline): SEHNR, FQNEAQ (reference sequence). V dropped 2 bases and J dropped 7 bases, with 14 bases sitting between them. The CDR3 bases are TGTGCCAGCAGCTTATGGTCAGGGCTCGGTGGCTACACCTTC. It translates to CASSLWSGLGGYTF.

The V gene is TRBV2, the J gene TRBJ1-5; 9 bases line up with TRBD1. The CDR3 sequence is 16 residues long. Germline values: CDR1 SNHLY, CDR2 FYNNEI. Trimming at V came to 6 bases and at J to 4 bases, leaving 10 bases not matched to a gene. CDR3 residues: CASSVTLQGANQPQHF. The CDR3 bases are TGTGCCAGCAGCGTCACCTTACAGGGGGCAAATCAGCCCCAGCATTTT.

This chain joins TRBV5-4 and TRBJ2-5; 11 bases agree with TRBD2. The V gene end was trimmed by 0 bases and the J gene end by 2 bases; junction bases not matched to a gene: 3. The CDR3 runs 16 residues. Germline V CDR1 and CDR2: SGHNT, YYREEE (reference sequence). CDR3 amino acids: CASSLALAGGQETQYF. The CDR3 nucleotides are TGTGCCAGCAGCTTGGCCCTAGCGGGAGGACAAGAGACCCAGTACTTC.

The chain's CDR3 is CASSEGLNYGYTF. CDR3 nucleotide sequence: TGTGCCAGCAGTGAAGGGCTCAACTATGGCTACACCTTC. The chain employs TRBV25-1 and TRBJ1-2, with no clear D. The CDR3 runs to 13 residues. Germline assignment: CDR1 MGHDK and CDR2 SYGVNS. V was cut by 2 bases and J by 2 bases, with 6 bases left in between.

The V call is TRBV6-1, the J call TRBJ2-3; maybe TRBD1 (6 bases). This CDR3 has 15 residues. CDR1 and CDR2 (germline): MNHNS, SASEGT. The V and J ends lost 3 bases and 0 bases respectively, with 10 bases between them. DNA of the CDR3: TGTGCCAGCAGTGAGTTGGGGGCTAGCACAGATACGCAGTATTTT. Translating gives CASSELGASTDTQYF.

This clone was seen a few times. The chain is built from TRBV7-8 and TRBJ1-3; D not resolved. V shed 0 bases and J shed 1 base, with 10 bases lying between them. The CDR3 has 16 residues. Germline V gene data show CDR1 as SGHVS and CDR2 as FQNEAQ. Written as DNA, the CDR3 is TGTGCCAGCAGCTTAGCCCTCGGAGGGTCTGGAAACACCATATATTTT. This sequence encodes CASSLALGGSGNTIYF.

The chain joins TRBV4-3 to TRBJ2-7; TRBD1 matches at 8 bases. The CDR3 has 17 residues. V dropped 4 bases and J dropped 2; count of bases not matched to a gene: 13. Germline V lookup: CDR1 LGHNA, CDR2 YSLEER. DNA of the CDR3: TGCGCCAGCAGCCCAGAGGACAGGGTAGGGGATCCCTACGAGCAGTACTTC. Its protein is CASSPEDRVGDPYEQYF.

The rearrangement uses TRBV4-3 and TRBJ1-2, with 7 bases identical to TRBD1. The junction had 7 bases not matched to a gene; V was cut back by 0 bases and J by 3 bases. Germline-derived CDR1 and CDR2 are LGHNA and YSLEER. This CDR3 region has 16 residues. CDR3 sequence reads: CASSQDSYGTDYGYTF. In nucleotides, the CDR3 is TGCGCCAGCAGCCAAGATTCCTACGGGACAGACTATGGCTACACCTTC.

The CDR3 reads CASSLVKRGVLSSTDTQYF. Written as DNA, the CDR3 is TGTGCCAGCAGCTTAGTAAAGCGGGGGGTACTTTCTAGCACAGATACGCAGTATTTT. The genes are TRBV7-2 and TRBJ2-3; 9 nucleotides match TRBD2. Unmatched junction bases numbered 11, after V lost 1 base and J lost 0 bases. Germline CDR1 is SGHTA and CDR2 is FQGNSA. The CDR3 runs to 19 residues. The variable domain in full, with the rest retrieved from reference TRBV7-2 and TRBJ2-3, is GAGVSQSPSNKVTEKGKDVELRCDPISGHTALYWYRQSLGQGLEFLIYFQGNSAPDKSGLPSDRFSAERTGGSVSTLTIQRTQQEDSAVYLCASSLVKRGVLSSTDTQYFGPGTRLTVL.

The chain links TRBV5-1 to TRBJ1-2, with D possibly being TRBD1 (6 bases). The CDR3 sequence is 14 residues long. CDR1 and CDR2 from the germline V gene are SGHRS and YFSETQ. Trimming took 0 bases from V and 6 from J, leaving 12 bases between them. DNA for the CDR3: TGCGCCAGCAGCTTGGTCCCAGGGGACGATGGCTACACCTTC. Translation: CASSLVPGDDGYTF. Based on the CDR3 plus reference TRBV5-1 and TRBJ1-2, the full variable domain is KAGVTQTPRYLIKTRGQQVTLSCSPISGHRSVSWYQQTPGQGLQFLFEYFSETQRNKGNFPGRFSGRQFSNSRSEMNVSTLELGDSALYLCASSLVPGDDGYTFGSGTRLTVV.

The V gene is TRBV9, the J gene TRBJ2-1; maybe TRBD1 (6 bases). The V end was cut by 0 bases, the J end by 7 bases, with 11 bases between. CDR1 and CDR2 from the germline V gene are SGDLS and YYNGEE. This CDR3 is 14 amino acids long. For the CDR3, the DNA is TGTGCCAGCAGCGTAGTACAGGGCCGGAATGAGCAGTTCTTC. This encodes CASSVVQGRNEQFF.

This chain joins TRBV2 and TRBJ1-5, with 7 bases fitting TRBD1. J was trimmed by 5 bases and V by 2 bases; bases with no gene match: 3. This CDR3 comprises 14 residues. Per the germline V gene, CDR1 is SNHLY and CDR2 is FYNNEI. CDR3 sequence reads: CASSERRGDQPQHF. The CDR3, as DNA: TGTGCCAGCAGTGAACGCAGGGGGGATCAGCCCCAGCATTTT. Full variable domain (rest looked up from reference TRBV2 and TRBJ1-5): EPEVTQTPSHQVTQMGQEVILRCVPISNHLYFYWYRQILGQKVEFLVSFYNNEISEKSEIFDDQFSVERPDGSNFTLKIRSTKLEDSAMYFCASSERRGDQPQHFGDGTRLSIL.

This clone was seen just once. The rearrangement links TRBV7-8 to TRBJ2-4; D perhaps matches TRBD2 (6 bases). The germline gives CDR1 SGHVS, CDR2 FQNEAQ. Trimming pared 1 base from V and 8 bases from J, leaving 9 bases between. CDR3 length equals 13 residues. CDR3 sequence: CASSLEREDIQYF. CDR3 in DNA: TGTGCCAGCAGCTTAGAGAGGGAGGACATTCAGTACTTC.

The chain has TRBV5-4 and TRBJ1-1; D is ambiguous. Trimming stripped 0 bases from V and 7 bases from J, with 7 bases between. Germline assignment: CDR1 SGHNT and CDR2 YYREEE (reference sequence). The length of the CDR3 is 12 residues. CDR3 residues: CASSLDRYEAFF. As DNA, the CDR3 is TGTGCCAGCAGCTTGGACAGATATGAAGCTTTCTTT. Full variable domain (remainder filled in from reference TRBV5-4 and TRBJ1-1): ETGVTQSPTHLIKTRGQQVTLRCSSQSGHNTVSWYQQALGQGPQFIFQYYREEENGRGNFPPRFSGLQFPNYSSELNVNALELDDSALYLCASSLDRYEAFFGQGTRLTVV.

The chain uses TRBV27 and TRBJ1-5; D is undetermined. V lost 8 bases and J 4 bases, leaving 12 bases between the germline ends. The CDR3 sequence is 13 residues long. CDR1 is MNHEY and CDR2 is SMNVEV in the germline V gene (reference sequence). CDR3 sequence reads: CASGPRGNQPQHF. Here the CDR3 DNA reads TGTGCCAGCGGGCCCCGAGGGAATCAGCCCCAGCATTTT.

The chain's CDR3 is CASRLDRTSEKLFF. The CDR3 DNA follows: TGTGCCAGCAGGCTTGACAGGACTTCTGAAAAACTGTTTTTT. The chain links TRBV6-1 to TRBJ1-4, with D possibly being TRBD1 (6 bases). From germline, CDR1 is MNHNS and CDR2 SASEGT. The CDR3 is 14 residues long. Deletions cut 6 bases from V and 7 bases from J, with 15 bases between.

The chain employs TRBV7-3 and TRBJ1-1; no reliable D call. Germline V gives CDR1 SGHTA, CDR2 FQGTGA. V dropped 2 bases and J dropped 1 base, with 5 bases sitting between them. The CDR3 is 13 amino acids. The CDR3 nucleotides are TGTGCCAGCAGCTTACAGGAGAACACTGAAGCTTTCTTT. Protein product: CASSLQENTEAFF.

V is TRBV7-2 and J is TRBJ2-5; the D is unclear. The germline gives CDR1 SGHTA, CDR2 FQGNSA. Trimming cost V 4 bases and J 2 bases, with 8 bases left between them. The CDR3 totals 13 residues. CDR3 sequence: CASSYSLQETQYF. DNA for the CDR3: TGTGCCAGCAGCTACAGCCTTCAAGAGACCCAGTACTTC.

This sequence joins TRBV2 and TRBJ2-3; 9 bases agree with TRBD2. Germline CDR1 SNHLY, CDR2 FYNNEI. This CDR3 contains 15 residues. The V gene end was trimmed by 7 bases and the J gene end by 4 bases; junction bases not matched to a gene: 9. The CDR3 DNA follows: TGTGCCAGCACCCGGGCGGGGGGGCTTCCAGATACGCAGTATTTT. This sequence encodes CASTRAGGLPDTQYF.

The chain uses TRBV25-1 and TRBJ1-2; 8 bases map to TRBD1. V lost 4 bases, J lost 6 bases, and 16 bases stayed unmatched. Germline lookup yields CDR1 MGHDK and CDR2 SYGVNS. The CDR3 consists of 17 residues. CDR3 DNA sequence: TGTGCCAGCAGTGTTTCGGGAGACAGGGGTTCAACTGATGGCTACACCTTC. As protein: CASSVSGDRGSTDGYTF.

The CDR3 loop reads CASSSQASSTDTQYF. DNA for the CDR3: TGTGCCAGCAGCTCCCAGGCCTCTAGCACAGATACGCAGTATTTT. V is TRBV7-6 and J is TRBJ2-3; D gene uncertain. The CDR3 spans 15 residues. V lost 4 bases, J lost 0 bases, and 11 bases lay in between. CDR1 SGHVS and CDR2 FNYEAQ come from the germline V gene. Drawing the rest from reference TRBV7-6 and TRBJ2-3, the complete variable domain is GAGVSQSPRYKVTKRGQDVALRCDPISGHVSLYWYRQALGQGPEFLTYFNYEAQQDKSGLPNDRFSAERPEGSISTLTIQRTEQRDSAMYRCASSSQASSTDTQYFGPGTRLTVL.